The sequence of this TCR beta chain was determined in a study of blood T cell repertoires in COVID-19. Background on the study: COVID-19 samples collected from the United States, Italy and Spain covered acute and convalescent phases.

In the authors' methods: It was from reference gene primer amplification that nucleated cell counts were estimated. Sequencing used immunoSEQ multiplex PCR; TCRdb keeps in-frame clones, though not all of them. V and J calls and clone size are those listed in that table; D and trimming were worked out from the DNA. The sample carries more than 300,000 clones, about 88% recorded once. Germline V CDR1 and CDR2: ENHRY, SYGVKD. The CDR3 is 15 amino acids. V gave up 0 bases and J gave up 7 bases, with 15 bases separating them. Researchers sorted participants into cohorts using their self-reported clinical history. Recovered status applied to Cohort 3 donors who had two consecutive negative PCRs. It also applied to those with clearance or with symptom resolution.

This rearrangement joins TRBV10-3 to TRBJ1-2; TRBD1 is a possible D gene (6 bases). Sequenced sample: PBMCs or T cells enriched from blood (not recorded which). This receptor was taken from a woman under 30 who had recovered from COVID-19. CDR3 sequence reads: CAISESIGQRGGYTF. DNA of the CDR3: TGTGCCATCAGTGAGTCGATCGGACAGAGAGGTGGCTACACCTTC.